Shown below are 31 T cell receptor beta chains from a single sample sequenced in a study of blood T cell repertoires in COVID-19. Repertoires were generated with immunoSEQ multiplex PCR, while TCRdb's copy carries only in-frame clones and drops some. The sample has around 310,000 clones; 75% to 95% are singletons. Material: peripheral blood. The receptor set was obtained from a woman in her twenties or thirties with COVID-19, enrolled during active disease.

The chain has TRBV7-9 and TRBJ1-2, with D possibly TRBD1 on 5 matching bases. From germline, CDR1 is SEHNR and CDR2 FQNEAQ (reference sequence). Trimming pared 1 base from V and 5 bases from J, leaving 14 bases between. This CDR3 comprises 15 residues. The CDR3 here is CASSLVGAAVYGYTF. The CDR3 nucleotides are TGTGCCAGCAGCTTAGTAGGGGCCGCTGTATATGGCTACACCTTC.

The chain couples TRBV19 to TRBJ1-4, with TRBD1 as a possible D gene (6 bases). V lost 7 bases and J 7 bases, leaving 10 bases between the germline ends. CDR1 and CDR2 (germline): LNHDA, SQIVND (reference sequence). The CDR3 runs 12 residues. CDR3 in amino acids: CASMGAGEKLFF. DNA for the CDR3: TGTGCCAGTATGGGGGCTGGTGAAAAACTGTTTTTT.

The count of this clone is one. CDR3 DNA sequence: TGTGCCAGCAGCTCGAGGGCCGGGACAGGAGCGAACACCGGGGAGCTGTTTTTT. Translation gives CASSSRAGTGANTGELFF. The chain combines TRBV11-3 with TRBJ2-2; 8 bases fit TRBD1. Germline CDR1 SGHNT, CDR2 YENEEA. J gave up 0 bases and V 4 bases, and 10 bases lay outside the gene matches. The CDR3 is made up of 18 amino acids.

This rearrangement joins TRBV7-9 to TRBJ2-1, with a possible D match to TRBD2 (5 bases). The CDR3 spans 13 residues. With 0 bases removed from V and 6 bases from J, the gap between germline ends came to 6 bases. The germline V gene has CDR1 SEHNR and CDR2 FQNEAQ (reference sequence). For the CDR3, the DNA is TGTGCCAGCAGCTTAGCGGGAGTCAATGAGCAGTTCTTC. This encodes CASSLAGVNEQFF.

The chain is built from TRBV5-1 and TRBJ2-7, with 9 bases lining up with TRBD1. Germline-derived CDR1 and CDR2 are SGHRS and YFSETQ. The CDR3 contains 14 residues. V was clipped by 0 bases and J by 5 bases; unmatched bases: 3. DNA for the CDR3: TGCGCCAGCAGCTTGGTATGGACAGGGGACGAGCAGTACTTC. This translates into CASSLVWTGDEQYF. The full variable domain, completed using reference TRBV5-1 and TRBJ2-7, is KAGVTQTPRYLIKTRGQQVTLSCSPISGHRSVSWYQQTPGQGLQFLFEYFSETQRNKGNFPGRFSGRQFSNSRSEMNVSTLELGDSALYLCASSLVWTGDEQYFGPGTRLTVT.

The J gene is TRBJ1-2, the V gene TRBV7-9; TRBD1 aligns across 8 bases. In germline, CDR1 is SEHNR, CDR2 FQNEAQ (reference sequence). This CDR3 is 14 amino acids long. The junction had 4 bases not matched to a gene; V was cut back by 2 bases and J by 5 bases. The CDR3: CASSLPDREYGYTF. The CDR3 coding sequence is TGTGCCAGCAGCTTACCGGACAGGGAATATGGCTACACCTTC.

J is TRBJ1-1 and V is TRBV6-6; perhaps TRBD1 as D (6 bases). Germline V gene sequence: CDR1 MNHNY, CDR2 SVGAGI (reference sequence). This CDR3 is built from 16 residues. V was shortened by 0 bases and J by 0 bases, with 11 bases between the two germline ends. CDR3 DNA: TGTGCCAGCAGTTACTCCGCAGGGGTCATGAACACTGAAGCTTTCTTT. This translates into CASSYSAGVMNTEAFF.

The chain couples TRBV3-1 (or the pseudogene TRBV3-2) to TRBJ2-7; 13 bases are shared with TRBD2. This CDR3 comprises 16 residues. Trimming cost V 4 bases and J 2 bases; bases outside gene matches: 5. The germline V gene has CDR1 LGHDT and CDR2 YNNKEL (reference sequence). The CDR3 DNA sequence: TGTGCCAGCAGCCCTGCCGGGACTAGCGGGGCCTACGAGCAGTACTTC. It specifies CASSPAGTSGAYEQYF.

The rearrangement links TRBV29-1 to TRBJ2-1; 12 bases match TRBD1. This CDR3 has 14 amino acids. CDR1 SQVTM and CDR2 ANQGSEA come from the germline V gene. Trimming at V came to 8 bases and at J to 6 bases, leaving 8 bases not matched to a gene. In DNA, the CDR3 is TGCAGCAAATTGGGACAGGGGGCGGGCAATGAGCAGTTCTTC. This translates into CSKLGQGAGNEQFF.

The chain combines TRBV4-2 with TRBJ1-5; a weak D match, TRBD1 (5 bases). With 4 bases removed from V and 0 bases from J, the gap between germline ends came to 13 bases. In germline, CDR1 is LGHNA, CDR2 YNFKEQ. This CDR3 comprises 16 residues. CDR3: CASSPLGTVSNQPQHF. In nucleotides, the CDR3 is TGTGCCAGCAGCCCCCTCGGGACTGTTAGCAATCAGCCCCAGCATTTT.

Details on this clone: The junction departs from the called germline gene at one end, perhaps through a read error. The chain employs TRBV5-1 and TRBJ2-7; D possibly corresponds to TRBD1 (5 bases). In germline, CDR1 is SGHRS, CDR2 YFSETQ. The CDR3 extends over 13 amino acids. This chain's CDR3 is CASSPTASHEQYF. The DNA of the CDR3 is TGCGCCAGCAGTCCGACAGCCTCCCACGAGCAGTACTTC.

The chain combines TRBV30 with TRBJ1-6; D gene unclear. V dropped 5 bases and J dropped 12 bases, with 17 bases sitting between them. This CDR3 region has 13 residues. Germline V gene lookup returns CDR1 GTSNPN and CDR2 SVGIG (reference sequence). The CDR3 bases are TGTGCCTGGTCTCCCGGGCGCGGGGAACCCCTCCACTTT. It translates to CAWSPGRGEPLHF.

V and J are TRBV5-1 and TRBJ2-5; tentatively, D is TRBD1 (5 bases). The CDR3 runs to 13 residues. The V gene's germline CDR1 is SGHRS and CDR2 YFSETQ. V lost 2 bases, J lost 5 bases, and 10 bases lay in between. Here the CDR3 reads CASSLQAQETQYF. As DNA, the CDR3 is TGCGCCAGCAGCTTACAGGCTCAGGAGACCCAGTACTTC.

CDR3 sequence (DNA): TGTGCCAGCAGCCACTCACAAGATACGCAGTATTTT. Amino acid sequence: CASSHSQDTQYF. The chain links TRBV14 to TRBJ2-3; unclear D gene. The CDR3 consists of 12 residues. Trimming cost V 3 bases and J 5 bases, with 6 bases left between them. Per the germline V gene, CDR1 is SGHDN and CDR2 is FVKESK.

The chain carries TRBV6-1 and TRBJ2-4; TRBD2 agrees at 10 bases. Germline CDR1 and CDR2: MNHNS and SASEGT. V lost 3 bases to trimming and J lost 1 base; unmatched junction nucleotides: 12. This CDR3 has 19 residues. The CDR3 region has the DNA TGTGCCAGCAGTGATGGGCTAGCGGGAGCGGCTGGGGCCAAAAACATTCAGTACTTC. This translates into CASSDGLAGAAGAKNIQYF.

The chain carries TRBV28 and TRBJ1-4; D is undetermined. The CDR3 contains 12 residues. V was cut by 6 bases and J by 5 bases, with 7 bases left in between. CDR1 and CDR2 (germline): MDHEN, SYDVKM. The CDR3 bases are TGTGCCAGCAGCTCCCCGAATGAAAAACTGTTTTTT. This codes for CASSSPNEKLFF. Combining the CDR3 with reference TRBV28 and TRBJ1-4 gives the whole variable domain DVKVTQSSRYLVKRTGEKVFLECVQDMDHENMFWYRQDPGLGLRLIYFSYDVKMKEKGDIPEGYSVSREKKERFSLILESASTNQTSMYLCASSSPNEKLFFGSGTQLSVL.

The rearrangement joins TRBV4-3 to TRBJ1-2; D gene uncertain. Per germline, CDR1 LGHNA and CDR2 YSLEER. The CDR3 runs to 13 residues. Trimming pared 1 base from V and 6 bases from J, leaving 9 bases between. The CDR3 coding sequence is TGCGCCAGCAGCCAAGGGAGAGGAGATGGCTACACCTTC. Its translation is CASSQGRGDGYTF.

The genes are TRBV9 and TRBJ2-1; 8 nucleotides line up with TRBD1. CDR1 is SGDLS, CDR2 YYNGEE, per germline. V was pared by 0 bases and J by 9 bases, with 8 bases of the junction left unmatched. The CDR3 totals 15 residues. This CDR3 reads CASSVGQGAEAEQFF. The CDR3 DNA reads as TGTGCCAGCAGCGTAGGCCAGGGGGCGGAAGCTGAGCAGTTCTTC.

This clone was counted only a few times. V usage is TRBV6-5 and J usage is TRBJ2-5, with TRBD1 identical over 8 bases. J was trimmed by 1 base and V by 2 bases; bases with no gene match: 6. The CDR3 is made up of 16 amino acids. The germline V gene encodes CDR1 MNHEY and CDR2 SVGAGI. The CDR3 DNA reads as TGTGCCAGCAGTTACGCCAAGGGACAGGCCCAAGAGACCCAGTACTTC. Translation gives CASSYAKGQAQETQYF.

This chain joins TRBV6-5 and TRBJ1-6; 7 bases are shared with TRBD1. Germline CDR1 MNHEY, CDR2 SVGAGI. The CDR3 has 14 residues. The V segment lost 2 bases and the J segment 7 bases; nucleotides outside the gene matches: 2. CDR3 in DNA: TGTGCCAGCAGTTACGGACAGGAGAATTCACCCCTCCACTTT. Its translation is CASSYGQENSPLHF.

The sample holds one count of this clone. V is TRBV27 and J is TRBJ2-7; 8 bases agree with TRBD1. The CDR3 totals 14 residues. Unmatched junction bases numbered 4, after V lost 0 bases and J lost 6 bases. CDR1 MNHEY and CDR2 SMNVEV come from the germline V gene (reference sequence). The CDR3 sequence is CASSLSGTGGEQYF. CDR3 DNA sequence: TGTGCCAGCAGTTTATCCGGGACAGGAGGCGAGCAGTACTTC.

V usage is TRBV30 and J usage is TRBJ1-2; D is possibly TRBD1 (5 bases). Trimming took 2 bases from V and 0 from J, leaving 13 bases between them. Looked up from germline, CDR1 is GTSNPN and CDR2 is SVGIG (reference sequence). The CDR3 sequence is 15 residues long. This chain's CDR3 is CAWSRRGRANYGYTF. The CDR3, as DNA: TGTGCCTGGAGTCGGAGGGGCCGGGCTAACTATGGCTACACCTTC.

In this sample, this clone turned up once. The rearrangement uses TRBV19 and TRBJ2-1; the match to TRBD1 covers 11 bases. Germline-derived CDR1 and CDR2 are LNHDA and SQIVND (reference sequence). V trimming: 8 bases; J trimming: 10 bases; junction bases outside the gene matches: 13. The CDR3 is made up of 15 amino acids. CDR3 nucleotide sequence: TGTGCCAGTGAGACATGGGGGACAGGGGGTTCAGAGCAGTTCTTC. Its protein is CASETWGTGGSEQFF.

This chain links TRBV19 with TRBJ2-7; 7 positions match TRBD1. Germline values: CDR1 LNHDA, CDR2 SQIVND (reference sequence). CDR3 length: 13 residues. After removal of 8 bases from V and 4 bases from J, the junction contained 8 bases not matched to a gene. CDR3 DNA sequence: TGTGCCAGTTCGGACAGGATTGGGTACGAGCAGTACTTC. Translating it yields CASSDRIGYEQYF.

The chain combines TRBV4-1 with TRBJ2-5; 8 positions agree with TRBD1. The J segment lost 1 base and the V segment lost 2 bases, leaving 6 bases of the junction unmatched. Germline CDR1 and CDR2: MGHRA and YSYEKL. The CDR3 has 16 amino acids. The CDR3 sequence is CASSQYGTGPQETQYF. For the CDR3, the DNA is TGCGCCAGCAGCCAATACGGGACAGGCCCCCAAGAGACCCAGTACTTC.

The gene calls are TRBV6-5 and TRBJ1-2, with D possibly TRBD1 on 6 matching bases. Trimming removed 2 bases from V and 3 bases from J, with 10 bases in between. The CDR3 is 14 amino acids. The V gene's germline CDR1 is MNHEY and CDR2 SVGAGI. The CDR3 DNA reads TGTGCCAGCAGTTACACGGACAGCTACTATGGCTACACCTTC. Translating gives CASSYTDSYYGYTF.

The chain employs TRBV11-2 and TRBJ2-2; weak D call: TRBD2 (7 bases). In germline, CDR1 is SGHAT, CDR2 FQNNGV. The V end was cut by 6 bases, the J end by 0 bases, with 17 bases between. CDR3 size: 17 residues. The CDR3 spells CASSRGGGLPNTGELFF. In nucleotides, the CDR3 is TGTGCCAGCAGTCGAGGGGGGGGCCTCCCGAACACCGGGGAGCTGTTTTTT.

The V gene is TRBV7-3, the J gene TRBJ1-2; D perhaps matches TRBD1 (6 bases). This CDR3 spans 13 amino acids. V was pared by 5 bases and J by 5 bases, with 12 bases between. Per the germline V gene, CDR1 is SGHTA and CDR2 is FQGTGA. For the CDR3, the DNA is TGTGCCAGCAGCCAGGGGCTGGGGTATGGCTACACCTTC. Translation: CASSQGLGYGYTF.

The gene calls are TRBV4-1 and TRBJ1-2; 9 bases line up with TRBD1. The CDR3 is 15 amino acids. V shed 3 bases and J 4 bases; nucleotides not matched to a gene: 6. Germline V gene data show CDR1 as MGHRA and CDR2 as YSYEKL. As DNA, the CDR3 is TGCGCCAGCAGCCAGGATAACAGGGGGCTCTATGGCTACACCTTC. Its translation: CASSQDNRGLYGYTF.

This chain connects TRBV5-4 to TRBJ1-1; 8 bases agree with TRBD1. CDR3 length: 14 amino acids. The V gene end was trimmed by 4 bases and the J gene end by 3 bases; junction bases not matched to a gene: 5. Germline-derived CDR1 and CDR2 are SGHNT and YYREEE (reference sequence). This CDR3 reads CASSLQGAYTEAFF. The CDR3 coding sequence is TGTGCCAGCAGCCTGCAGGGGGCGTACACTGAAGCTTTCTTT.

The rearrangement uses TRBV30 and TRBJ1-4; 9 nucleotides agree with TRBD1. Losses at the gene ends were 5 bases for V and 8 bases for J; bases not matched to a gene: 12. Germline lookup yields CDR1 GTSNPN and CDR2 SVGIG (reference sequence). This CDR3 is 15 amino acids long. CDR3 protein: CAWGTGSDGGEKLFF. DNA for the CDR3: TGTGCCTGGGGGACAGGGTCGGATGGAGGCGAAAAACTGTTTTTT. The whole variable domain, filled in from reference TRBV30 and TRBJ1-4, reads SQTIHQWPATLVQPVGSPLSLECTVEGTSNPNLYWYRQAAGRGLQLLFYSVGIGQISSEVPQNLSASRPQDRQFILSSKKLLLSDSGFYLCAWGTGSDGGEKLFFGSGTQLSVL.